The entry below gives a single TCR beta chain sequence along with its context. No antigen is known for it. Vbeta (60) and Jbeta (13) primers were used in the PCR. TCRdb's copy holds only in-frame clones and misses some; the assay was immunoSEQ multiplex PCR. This table holds about 84,000 clones, roughly 78% found once. This sample was included in a study of cytomegalovirus exposure and HLA in healthy donors. This CDR3 has 12 amino acids. Trimming took 6 bases from V and 5 from J, leaving 9 bases between them. Germline CDR1 is KGHSH and CDR2 is LQKENI. Study-level findings and limits: A later analysis associated some 18,000 TCR beta sequences with HLA alleles at a 0.05 false discovery rate.

V gene TRBV18 combines with J gene TRBJ2-3; D remains ambiguous. This clonotype was sampled from a male donor in good health and CMV-seropositive. Sequences were obtained from PBMCs. CDR3 amino acids: CASSKQVDTQYF. CDR3 in DNA: TGTGCCAGCTCGAAGCAAGTAGATACGCAGTATTTT. The variable domain in full, with the rest retrieved from reference TRBV18 and TRBJ2-3, is NAGVMQNPRHLVRRRGQEARLRCSPMKGHSHVYWYRQLPEEGLKFMVYLQKENIIDESGMPKERFSAEFPKEGPSILRIQQVVRGDSAAYFCASSKQVDTQYFGPGTRLTVL.